This is a list of T cell receptor beta chains from one sample in a study of T cells in Graves' hyperthyroidism and ophthalmopathy. TCRdb recomputed calls from the multiplex PCR reads with MiXCR, one row per CDR3 protein. The table lists 250,000 to 300,000 distinct CDR3 sequences, about 14% of them singletons. Specimen: blood. The receptors come from a woman aged 25 to 39 with Graves' hyperthyroidism that later progressed to Graves' ophthalmopathy. Each CDR3 is given with its conserved first and last residue. Fields, in order: V gene, D gene, J gene, clone size, CDR3 protein, CDR3 DNA. D genes are given only for firm matches. Size is omitted from some rows. Given values are once, few, many or a class for expanded clones.

V gene: TRBV5-1; D gene: NA; J gene: TRBJ1-4; clone size: NA; CDR3 protein: CASRVQGYINEKLFF; CDR3 DNA: TGCGCCAGCAGAGTCCAGGGATACATTAATGAAAAACTGTTTTTT
V gene: TRBV9; D gene: TRBD1; J gene: TRBJ1-6; clone size: many; CDR3 protein: CASSEYRGTGPLHF; CDR3 DNA: TGTGCCAGCAGCGAATACAGGGGAACGGGTCCCCTCCACTTT
V gene: TRBV20-1; D gene: TRBD2; J gene: TRBJ2-7; clone size: NA; CDR3 protein: CSARGGLAGGTYEQYF; CDR3 DNA: TGCAGTGCTAGGGGTGGACTAGCGGGAGGCACCTACGAGCAGTACTTC
V gene: TRBV20-1; D gene: NA; J gene: TRBJ2-7; clone size: many; CDR3 protein: CSASEAGEYEQYF; CDR3 DNA: TGCAGTGCTAGTGAGGCAGGGGAGTACGAGCAGTACTTC
V gene: TRBV7-8; D gene: NA; J gene: TRBJ2-7; clone size: NA; CDR3 protein: CASSLVQGHDNEQYF; CDR3 DNA: TGTGCCAGCAGCTTAGTACAGGGCCATGACAATGAGCAGTACTTC
V gene: TRBV7-8; D gene: TRBD2; J gene: TRBJ2-1; clone size: many; CDR3 protein: CASSPLSLAGETEQFF; CDR3 DNA: TGTGCCAGCAGCCCGTTGAGCCTAGCGGGAGAAACTGAGCAGTTCTTC
V gene: TRBV6-5; D gene: NA; J gene: TRBJ1-1; clone size: NA; CDR3 protein: CASSYFGKGAEAFF; CDR3 DNA: TGTGCCAGCAGTTACTTTGGAAAGGGGGCTGAAGCTTTCTTT
V gene: TRBV3-1; D gene: TRBD2; J gene: TRBJ2-7; clone size: NA; CDR3 protein: CASSQALAGEQYF; CDR3 DNA: TGTGCCAGCAGCCAAGCCCTAGCGGGGGAGCAGTACTTC
V gene: TRBV9; D gene: TRBD2; J gene: TRBJ2-3; clone size: many; CDR3 protein: CASSHPARDYREGRTDTQYF; CDR3 DNA: TGTGCCAGCAGCCACCCGGCCCGGGACTATCGGGAGGGACGCACAGATACGCAGTATTTT
V gene: TRBV28; D gene: TRBD2; J gene: TRBJ2-7; clone size: many; CDR3 protein: CASSDSGTSPRGISYEQYF; CDR3 DNA: TGTGCCAGCAGTGACTCCGGGACTAGCCCGAGGGGGATCTCCTACGAGCAGTACTTC
V gene: TRBV7-9; D gene: TRBD1; J gene: TRBJ2-5; clone size: many; CDR3 protein: CASSLGGQPPQETQYF; CDR3 DNA: TGTGCCAGCAGCTTAGGGGGACAGCCACCTCAAGAGACCCAGTACTTC
V gene: TRBV6-2/TRBV6-3; D gene: NA; J gene: TRBJ2-7; clone size: many; CDR3 protein: CASSSGPNYPYEQYF; CDR3 DNA: TGTGCCAGCAGTTCCGGGCCCAATTACCCCTACGAGCAGTACTTC
V gene: TRBV18; D gene: NA; J gene: TRBJ2-7; clone size: many; CDR3 protein: CASSDPDFYEQYF; CDR3 DNA: TGTGCCAGCTCAGACCCAGACTTCTACGAGCAGTACTTC
V gene: TRBV7-2; D gene: TRBD1; J gene: TRBJ2-5; clone size: many; CDR3 protein: CASSLSTGGAKTQYF; CDR3 DNA: TGTGCCAGCAGCTTATCGACAGGGGGCGCGAAGACCCAGTACTTC
V gene: TRBV18; D gene: NA; J gene: TRBJ1-1; clone size: many; CDR3 protein: CASSPRGNTEAFF; CDR3 DNA: TGTGCCAGCTCACCACGGGGGAACACTGAAGCTTTCTTT
V gene: TRBV4-2; D gene: TRBD2; J gene: TRBJ2-2; clone size: many; CDR3 protein: CASSQDIAGGLGGELFF; CDR3 DNA: TGTGCCAGCAGCCAAGATATAGCGGGAGGCCTCGGCGGGGAGCTGTTTTTT
V gene: TRBV10-3; D gene: NA; J gene: TRBJ1-4; clone size: many; CDR3 protein: CATKARGQGSEKLFF; CDR3 DNA: TGTGCCACAAAAGCGCGGGGGCAGGGGAGTGAAAAACTGTTTTTT
V gene: TRBV28; D gene: NA; J gene: TRBJ2-1; clone size: few; CDR3 protein: CASSLRDTRSYNEQFF; CDR3 DNA: TGTGCCAGCAGTTTACGGGACACCCGCTCCTACAATGAGCAGTTCTTC
V gene: TRBV6-5; D gene: NA; J gene: TRBJ1-6; clone size: many; CDR3 protein: CASSYGEYNSPLHF; CDR3 DNA: TGTGCCAGCAGTTACGGAGAGTATAATTCACCCCTCCACTTT
V gene: TRBV15; D gene: TRBD2; J gene: TRBJ2-1; clone size: few; CDR3 protein: CATSVSGSSYNEQFF; CDR3 DNA: TGTGCCACCAGCGTTAGCGGGAGCTCCTACAATGAGCAGTTCTTC
V gene: TRBV2; D gene: NA; J gene: TRBJ1-4; clone size: many; CDR3 protein: CASSEYILEAGMSEKLFF; CDR3 DNA: TGTGCCAGCAGTGAATACATTTTGGAGGCAGGGATGAGTGAAAAACTGTTTTTT
V gene: TRBV12-3/TRBV12-4; D gene: TRBD2; J gene: TRBJ2-2; clone size: many; CDR3 protein: CASIAGLAGAIYTGELFF; CDR3 DNA: TGTGCCAGCATAGCGGGACTAGCGGGAGCGATCTACACCGGGGAGCTGTTTTTT